This TCR beta chain derives from a study of blood T cell repertoires in COVID-19. Study as a whole: COVID-19 samples, acute and convalescent, were from the United States, Italy and Spain.

In the original analysis: Reference gene primer amplification gave estimated nucleated cell counts. This table comes from immunoSEQ multiplex PCR, and its TCRdb copy is limited to in-frame clones, with some not included. Clone size and V and J calls were adopted from that table, with D and trimming inferred from the DNA. The profile shows almost 500,000 clones, roughly nine tenths of them singletons. V lost 2 bases and J lost 5, with 10 bases in between. CDR1 is MNHEY and CDR2 is SMNVEV in the germline V gene (reference sequence). There are 14 residues in the CDR3. Participants were aged about 18 to 90 years, lived in under 30 US areas, and enrolled virtually. Recovered participants had two consecutive negative NP/OP PCR tests, healthcare professional clearance, or symptom resolution.

The specimen sequenced was PBMCs or T cells enriched from blood (not recorded which). This clonotype originated in an older woman who had recovered from COVID-19. This chain uses TRBV27 with TRBJ1-5; the D gene is possibly TRBD1 (5 bases). CDR3 sequence (DNA): TGTGCCAGCAGTTTAAAGGGGCCCCATCAGCCCCAGCATTTT. Translated, it gives CASSLKGPHQPQHF.